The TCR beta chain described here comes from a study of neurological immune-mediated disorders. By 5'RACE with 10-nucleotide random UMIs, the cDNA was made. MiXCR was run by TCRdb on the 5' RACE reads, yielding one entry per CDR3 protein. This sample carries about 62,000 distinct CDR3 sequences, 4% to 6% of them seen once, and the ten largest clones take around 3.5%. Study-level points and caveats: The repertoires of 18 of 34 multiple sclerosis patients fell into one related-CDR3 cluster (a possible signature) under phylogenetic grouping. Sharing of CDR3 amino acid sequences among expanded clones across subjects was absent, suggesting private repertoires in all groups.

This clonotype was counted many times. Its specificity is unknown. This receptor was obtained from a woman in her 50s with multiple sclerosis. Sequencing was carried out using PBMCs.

CDR3 in DNA: TGCGCCAGCAGCTTGAGTAGCGGGGGGCCTTCCAGCTACAATGAGCAGTTCTTC. This sequence encodes CASSLSSGGPSSYNEQFF. The chain has TRBV5-1 and TRBJ2-1, with TRBD2 matching 10 bases. Germline loops: CDR1 SGHRS, CDR2 YFSETQ. Trimming at V came to 1 base and at J to 3 bases, leaving 10 bases not matched to a gene. The CDR3 runs to 18 residues.